Below, 3 T cell receptor beta chains from the same sample are listed, as sequenced in a study of T cell clonotyping in hematopoietic cell transplantation. The time point is: recipient sample about 28 days before transplant, after cytoreduction. This table comes from immunoSEQ multiplex PCR, and its TCRdb copy is limited to in-frame clones, with some not included. The data hold roughly 50,000 clones, with 85% to 90% observed a single time. Sequencing used peripheral blood mononuclear cells, obtained before stem cell transplant. The source is a man in his sixties with biphenotypic leukemia. Some clones in this sample may be carry-over from other donors' samples.

The chain has TRBV30 and TRBJ2-3; TRBD2 aligns across 9 bases. The V gene's germline CDR1 is GTSNPN and CDR2 SVGIG (reference sequence). The CDR3 length is 15 residues. After removal of 3 bases from V and 2 bases from J, the junction contained 6 bases not matched to a gene. Here the CDR3 DNA reads TGTGCCTGGAGCGGACTAGCGTTATCCACAGATACGCAGTATTTT. It yields the protein CAWSGLALSTDTQYF.

This rearrangement joins TRBV10-3 to TRBJ1-3; 7 positions match TRBD1. Germline values: CDR1 ENHRY, CDR2 SYGVKD. The CDR3 has 16 residues. The trim removed 2 bases at V and 2 bases at J, leaving 6 bases unmatched. CDR3 loop: CAISERQGEAGNTIYF. The CDR3 DNA follows: TGTGCCATCAGTGAGAGGCAGGGGGAGGCTGGAAACACCATATATTTT.

The chain combines TRBV19 with TRBJ1-1, with D unclear. Germline V gene sequence: CDR1 LNHDA, CDR2 SQIVND (reference sequence). V lost 6 bases and J 13 bases, leaving 21 bases between the germline ends. The CDR3 has 13 amino acids. In DNA, the CDR3 is TGTGCCAGTAGCCTCGAACGGGATCGTAAGTGTTTCTTT. Residues: CASSLERDRKCFF.